Shown below are 20 T cell receptor beta chains from a single sample sequenced in a study of blood T cell repertoires in COVID-19. Produced via immunoSEQ multiplex PCR; TCRdb's table is partial and in-frame only. The sample lists about 100,000 clones, approximately 86% occurring once. Specimen: peripheral blood. The receptor set was obtained from a man older than 75 with active or convalescent COVID-19.

The V call is TRBV7-8, the J call TRBJ2-1; the match to TRBD2 covers 8 bases. Germline V gives CDR1 SGHVS, CDR2 FQNEAQ. With V trimmed by 3 bases and J by 0 bases, 13 bases remained unmatched. This CDR3 is built from 19 residues. DNA for the CDR3: TGTGCCAGCAGCTTTATCGCGGGAGGTTCCGACCCCTCCTACAATGAGCAGTTCTTC. This translates into CASSFIAGGSDPSYNEQFF. The whole variable domain, remainder taken from reference TRBV7-8 and TRBJ2-1, is GAGVSQSPRYKVAKRGQDVALRCDPISGHVSLFWYQQALGQGPEFLTYFQNEAQLDKSGLPSDRFFAERPEGSVSTLKIQRTQQEDSAVYLCASSFIAGGSDPSYNEQFFGPGTRLTVL.

V gene TRBV30 combines with J gene TRBJ2-1, with 9 bases lining up with TRBD2. The CDR3 length is 16 residues. After removal of 2 bases from V and 5 bases from J, the junction contained 10 bases not matched to a gene. Germline CDR1 reads GTSNPN; CDR2 reads SVGIG (reference sequence). In DNA form, the CDR3 reads TGTGCCTGGAGTCCTAAGGGACTAGCAGTCGACAATGAGCAGTTCTTC. This sequence encodes CAWSPKGLAVDNEQFF.

This sequence joins TRBV7-2 and TRBJ1-2; D may be TRBD1 (6 bases). V was trimmed by 4 bases and J by 7 bases, leaving 10 bases between them. From germline, CDR1 is SGHTA and CDR2 FQGNSA. CDR3 length: 12 amino acids. CDR3 DNA sequence: TGTGCCAGCAGCTCTACAGGGTTTGGCTACACCTTC. Encoded protein: CASSSTGFGYTF. The variable domain in full, completed from reference TRBV7-2 and TRBJ1-2, reads GAGVSQSPSNKVTEKGKDVELRCDPISGHTALYWYRQSLGQGLEFLIYFQGNSAPDKSGLPSDRFSAERTGGSVSTLTIQRTQQEDSAVYLCASSSTGFGYTFGSGTRLTVV.

This clone was seen once. The chain has TRBV15 and TRBJ2-4, with 7 bases that match TRBD1. This CDR3 is built from 15 residues. V shed 1 base, J shed 4 bases, and the junction held 4 bases outside the gene matches. Germline CDR1 and CDR2: LNHNV and YYDKDF (reference sequence). This chain's CDR3 is CATSRAGTVKNIQYF. CDR3 DNA: TGTGCCACCAGCAGAGCAGGGACAGTAAAAAACATTCAGTACTTC. The full variable domain, with the rest looked up from reference TRBV15 and TRBJ2-4, is DAMVIQNPRYQVTQFGKPVTLSCSQTLNHNVMYWYQQKSSQAPKLLFHYYDKDFNNEADTPDNFQSRRPNTSFCFLDIRSPGLGDTAMYLCATSRAGTVKNIQYFGAGTRLSVL.

This clone has a count of ten or more. The chain recombines TRBV28 with TRBJ2-2, with 11 bases fitting TRBD1. Losses at the gene ends were 3 bases for V and 6 bases for J; bases not matched to a gene: 6. Germline V lookup: CDR1 MDHEN, CDR2 SYDVKM. This CDR3 is built from 16 residues. CDR3 bases: TGTGCCAGCAGTTTCTCTCCGGGACAGGGGGCCGGGGAGCTGTTTTTT. It specifies CASSFSPGQGAGELFF.

CDR3 nucleotides: TGCGCCAGCAGCCAAGCACACGGACGGGGAGGCTACACCTTC. It encodes CASSQAHGRGGYTF. The J gene is TRBJ1-2, the V gene TRBV4-3, with D uncertain. This CDR3 region has 14 residues. V shed 1 base and J shed 8 bases, with 14 bases lying between them. Germline V gene lookup returns CDR1 LGHNA and CDR2 YSLEER.

V is TRBV5-1 and J is TRBJ2-3; TRBD2 matches at 10 bases. This CDR3 is 15 amino acids long. Trimming removed 6 bases from V and 3 bases from J; junction bases left unmatched: 7. The germline CDR1 and CDR2 sequences are SGHRS and YFSETQ. CDR3 residues: CASMVSGRLTDTQYF. CDR3 nucleotide sequence: TGCGCCAGCATGGTTAGCGGGAGGTTGACAGATACGCAGTATTTT. Full variable domain (missing parts from reference TRBV5-1 and TRBJ2-3): KAGVTQTPRYLIKTRGQQVTLSCSPISGHRSVSWYQQTPGQGLQFLFEYFSETQRNKGNFPGRFSGRQFSNSRSEMNVSTLELGDSALYLCASMVSGRLTDTQYFGPGTRLTVL.

The V call is TRBV7-2, the J call TRBJ1-1, with D possibly being TRBD1 (5 bases). In germline, CDR1 is SGHTA, CDR2 FQGNSA. Trimming shortened V by 3 bases and J by 4 bases, and 9 bases separated the two germline ends. The CDR3 loop spans 13 amino acids. The CDR3 loop is CASSFRQGTEAFF. As DNA, the CDR3 is TGTGCCAGCAGCTTTCGGCAGGGCACTGAAGCTTTCTTT.

About this clone itself: The DNA is omitted, as the CDR3 cannot be located on it reliably, and the CDR3 follows TCRdb's listing. The V call is TRBV28, the J call TRBJ2-7; TRBD2 was called by the table and not checked on the DNA. Germline-derived CDR1 and CDR2 are MDHEN and SYDVKM. The CDR3 is 15 amino acids in total, end residues counted. The CDR3 spells CASSTSGGNGYEQYF.

The chain links TRBV10-1 to TRBJ2-3; 8 nucleotides match TRBD1. The CDR3 runs to 14 residues. Germline V gene data show CDR1 as WNHNN and CDR2 as SYGVQD (reference sequence). The CDR3 DNA follows: TGCGCTTGGACAGGGTCAGATGATACAGATACGCAGTATTTT. Translated: CAWTGSDDTDTQYF.

The chain recombines TRBV7-9 with TRBJ1-4, with D possibly being TRBD1 (5 bases). The CDR3 has 14 residues. V was clipped by 5 bases and J by 7 bases, with 14 bases between them. Looked up from germline, CDR1 is SEHNR and CDR2 is FQNEAQ (reference sequence). CDR3 DNA sequence: TGTGCCAGCAGCATAGGGCGGGGCATTGAAAAACTGTTTTTT. Translation gives CASSIGRGIEKLFF.

The V call is TRBV6-5, the J call TRBJ2-1, with 8 bases that match TRBD2. Trimming removed 6 bases from V and 5 bases from J; junction bases left unmatched: 3. Germline V gene data show CDR1 as MNHEY and CDR2 as SVGAGI. This CDR3 is 13 amino acids long. CDR3 in DNA: TGTGCCAGCAGAGTTAGCGGGAACAATGAGCAGTTCTTC. Its protein product is CASRVSGNNEQFF.

The chain links TRBV19 to TRBJ2-4; D not resolved. Per the germline V gene, CDR1 is LNHDA and CDR2 is SQIVND (reference sequence). V was trimmed by 3 bases and J by 1 base, leaving 7 bases between them. CDR3 length: 14 amino acids. CDR3 DNA sequence: TGTGCCAGTAGTATCGGGTTGGCCAAAAACATTCAGTACTTC. This translates into CASSIGLAKNIQYF.

This sequence joins TRBV9 and TRBJ2-7; 10 bases agree with TRBD1. Germline CDR1 SGDLS, CDR2 YYNGEE. V shed 3 bases, J shed 0 bases, and the junction held 15 bases outside the gene matches. The CDR3 loop spans 19 amino acids. The CDR3 protein is CASSASGQGVGGSSYEQYF. CDR3 DNA: TGTGCCAGCAGCGCCTCCGGACAGGGGGTGGGCGGGAGCTCCTACGAGCAGTACTTC.

The chain has TRBV4-1 and TRBJ1-1, with 10 bases identical to TRBD1. Germline values: CDR1 MGHRA, CDR2 YSYEKL. V shed 4 bases, J shed 7 bases, and the junction held 9 bases outside the gene matches. This CDR3 has 15 residues. CDR3 sequence reads: CASSPDDRGRSEAFF. The CDR3 nucleotides are TGCGCCAGCAGCCCCGACGACAGGGGGCGAAGTGAAGCTTTCTTT.

The rearrangement links TRBV2 to TRBJ1-5; no reliable D call. Germline lookup yields CDR1 SNHLY and CDR2 FYNNEI. Trimming took off 3 bases at V and 7 bases at J, with 10 bases between the two ends. CDR3 length equals 13 residues. CDR3 amino acids: CASSDLNSQPQHF. The CDR3 DNA reads as TGTGCCAGCAGTGATCTAAATTCACAGCCCCAGCATTTT.

This clone has only a few counts. CDR3 region: CASSWGWASGSNEQYF. The CDR3 nucleotides are TGTGCCAGCAGCTGGGGGTGGGCTAGCGGGAGTAACGAGCAGTACTTC. The J gene is TRBJ2-7, the V gene TRBV7-2; TRBD2 matches at 10 bases. V gave up 4 bases and J gave up 5 bases; unmatched junction bases: 11. The CDR3 is 16 amino acids. The V gene's germline CDR1 is SGHTA and CDR2 FQGNSA.

The genes are TRBV6-6 and TRBJ1-5, with TRBD1 matching 10 bases. V shed 4 bases and J 4 bases; nucleotides not matched to a gene: 4. Germline values: CDR1 MNHNY, CDR2 SVGAGI (reference sequence). The CDR3 loop spans 15 amino acids. The CDR3 sequence is CASSFPGQGNQPQHF. In DNA, the CDR3 is TGTGCCAGCAGTTTTCCGGGACAGGGGAATCAGCCCCAGCATTTT.

This clone came up a few times. The rearrangement joins TRBV2 to TRBJ1-1; 8 nucleotides align to TRBD1. The CDR3 length is 13 residues. The V and J ends lost 7 bases and 5 bases, in that order; junction bases with no gene match: 6. Germline CDR1 SNHLY, CDR2 FYNNEI. CDR3 nucleotide sequence: TGTGCCAGCAAAGCAGGGGGCATAACTGAAGCTTTCTTT. This gives the protein CASKAGGITEAFF. Supplemented by reference TRBV2 and TRBJ1-1, the full variable domain reads EPEVTQTPSHQVTQMGQEVILRCVPISNHLYFYWYRQILGQKVEFLVSFYNNEISEKSEIFDDQFSVERPDGSNFTLKIRSTKLEDSAMYFCASKAGGITEAFFGQGTRLTVV.

The CDR3 DNA follows: TGTGCCAGCTCACCAGACCCCGGCCTAGCGGGTTATCAAGAGCAGTTCTTC. Amino acid sequence: CASSPDPGLAGYQEQFF. The rearrangement links TRBV18 to TRBJ2-1, with 8 bases aligning to TRBD2. Germline V lookup: CDR1 KGHSH, CDR2 LQKENI. This CDR3 spans 17 amino acids. V was pared by 2 bases and J by 10 bases, with 16 bases of the junction left unmatched.